This passage covers 21 T cell receptor beta chains from one sample sequenced in a study of blood T cells in healthy people across ages. Primers used in a second PCR of about 6 to 11 cycles were a sample-barcoded 5' primer and a J-beta primer mix. In TCRdb, the 5' RACE reads were re-called with MiXCR into one record per CDR3 protein. The data contain about 930,000 distinct CDR3 sequences, almost 30% of them seen just once; the ten biggest clones take up around 9.6%. This sample was also put to use in a study of T cells of mothers and their children.

Sequenced input: blood. These receptors were obtained from a woman in her thirties or forties in good health.

This clonotype has only a few counts. The chain recombines TRBV7-2 with TRBJ1-4; D gene unclear. The germline V gene has CDR1 SGHTA and CDR2 FQGNSA. Trimming took off 5 bases at V and 0 bases at J, with 10 bases between the two ends. This CDR3 spans 15 amino acids. This CDR3 is CASSTRGATNEKLFF. CDR3 sequence (DNA): TGTGCCAGCAGCACACGCGGAGCAACTAATGAAAAACTGTTTTTT.

The rearrangement links TRBV5-5 to TRBJ2-4; D gene uncertain. The J call may be in error: the DNA end matches TRBJ2-7 better. This CDR3 contains 15 residues. Germline CDR1 reads SGHKS; CDR2 reads YYEKEE (reference sequence). CDR3 bases: TGTGCCAGCAGCTTGAGTGGCGGTTTTTCCTACGAGCAGTACTTC. Translation: CASSLSGGFSYEQYF.

This chain connects TRBV20-1 to TRBJ1-2, with a tentative D call TRBD1 (5 bases). V lost 7 bases and J lost 0, with 18 bases in between. Germline assignment: CDR1 DFQATT and CDR2 SNEGSKA (reference sequence). The CDR3 covers 15 residues. In DNA, the CDR3 is TGCAGTGTGGCGGGGCAGGAGTCTCCTAACTATGGCTACACCTTC. Amino acids: CSVAGQESPNYGYTF.

The chain recombines TRBV9 with TRBJ1-4; D is uncertain. The length of the CDR3 is 16 residues. Germline CDR1 is SGDLS and CDR2 is YYNGEE. V was trimmed by 0 bases and J by 6 bases, leaving 15 bases between them. DNA for the CDR3: TGTGCCAGCAGCGTAGTTGAACGGGCCGTAGATGAAAAACTGTTTTTT. Protein sequence: CASSVVERAVDEKLFF.

This chain links TRBV20-1 with TRBJ1-2; 7 bases map to TRBD1. The CDR3 runs to 11 residues. CDR1 and CDR2 (germline): DFQATT, SNEGSKA (reference sequence). Germline trimming cut 5 bases from V and 8 bases from J; bases unmatched to any gene: 5. The CDR3: CSASTGWGYTF. The CDR3 DNA reads as TGCAGTGCTTCGACAGGGTGGGGCTACACCTTC.

The chain uses TRBV29-1 and TRBJ2-5; 7 bases map to TRBD1. Germline CDR1 and CDR2: SQVTM and ANQGSEA. Trimming cost V 6 bases and J 2 bases; bases outside gene matches: 12. This CDR3 comprises 15 residues. In DNA, the CDR3 is TGCAGCGTCTTAATAAGACAGGGACCGCAAGAGACCCAGTACTTC. It is translated as CSVLIRQGPQETQYF.

The rearrangement uses TRBV5-4 and TRBJ2-3; TRBD1 might be the D (5 bases). The CDR3 is made up of 14 amino acids. CDR1 SGHNT and CDR2 YYREEE come from the germline V gene (reference sequence). Trimming removed 3 bases from V and 8 bases from J, with 16 bases in between. The CDR3, as DNA: TGTGCCAGCAGCTCCGTGACAGCAATATCTACGCAGTATTTT. Amino acid sequence: CASSSVTAISTQYF.

The chain employs TRBV10-2 and TRBJ2-5; D is unclear. V lost 0 bases, J lost 8 bases, and 4 bases lay in between. Germline V gene data show CDR1 as WSHSY and CDR2 as SAAADI. The CDR3 consists of 11 residues. CDR3 residues: CASSESKTQYF. The CDR3 DNA reads as TGCGCCAGCAGTGAGTCGAAAACCCAGTACTTC.

This clonotype was counted many times. The chain recombines TRBV5-1 with TRBJ1-1; no clear D gene. The germline gives CDR1 SGHRS, CDR2 YFSETQ. V lost 5 bases and J 0 bases, leaving 17 bases between the germline ends. This CDR3 contains 16 residues. In DNA form, the CDR3 reads TGCGCCAGCAGTCCCAGCGGTCGGACCATGAACACTGAAGCTTTCTTT. As protein: CASSPSGRTMNTEAFF.

Only a few counts were recorded for this clonotype. The chain has TRBV20-1 and TRBJ1-6; TRBD1 matches 7 bases. The CDR3 has 13 residues. V was clipped by 6 bases and J by 8 bases; unmatched bases: 7. Germline lookup yields CDR1 DFQATT and CDR2 SNEGSKA (reference sequence). CDR3 sequence (DNA): TGCAGTGCAGGGAGGGGGCGGGATTCACCCCTCCACTTT. Its protein is CSAGRGRDSPLHF.

This clonotype was seen more than once but under ten times. CDR3 bases: TGTGCCAGCAGGGCGACAGGGGAGGGTAACTATGGCTACACCTTC. It specifies CASRATGEGNYGYTF. This chain links TRBV6-6 with TRBJ1-2, with 8 positions matching TRBD1. Germline V gene lookup returns CDR1 MNHNY and CDR2 SVGAGI (reference sequence). CDR3 size: 15 residues. With V trimmed by 6 bases and J by 1 base, 7 bases remained unmatched.

Ten or more counts support this clonotype. CDR3 amino acids: CASSLGPGTDTQYF. The DNA for the CDR3 is TGTGCCAGCAGCTTAGGCCCAGGCACAGATACGCAGTATTTT. The V gene is TRBV7-2, the J gene TRBJ2-3; D unclear. The germline CDR1 and CDR2 sequences are SGHTA and FQGNSA. V was cut by 1 base and J by 1 base, with 6 bases left in between. The CDR3 covers 14 residues.

Concerning this clonotype: The junction does not match germline at one end; this may be a read error. The CDR3 spells CANSLDLEETQYF. CDR3 DNA sequence: TGTGCCAACAGCTTAGATCTGGAAGAGACCCAGTACTTC. The genes are TRBV11-2 and TRBJ2-7; D remains unclear. The DNA matches TRBJ2-5 better at its end, which makes the J call doubtful. The germline V gene has CDR1 SGHAT and CDR2 FQNNGV. CDR3 length: 13 amino acids.

This clonotype was observed a handful of times. The chain uses TRBV28 and TRBJ2-1; maybe TRBD1 (5 bases). The end of the DNA aligns better with TRBJ2-7, so the J call may be wrong. The V gene's germline CDR1 is MDHEN and CDR2 SYDVKM. The CDR3 totals 17 residues. CDR3 DNA sequence: TGTGCCAGCAGTACCGCAGGGCGAACCCCCCGCCCCAATGAGCAGTACTTC. This codes for CASSTAGRTPRPNEQYF.

The genes are TRBV10-3 and TRBJ2-2, with 9 bases fitting TRBD1. Per the germline V gene, CDR1 is ENHRY and CDR2 is SYGVKD. The CDR3 loop spans 15 amino acids. The J segment lost 4 bases and the V segment lost 2 bases, leaving 2 bases of the junction unmatched. The CDR3: CAISEDRGGTGELFF. The CDR3 DNA reads TGTGCCATCAGTGAGGACAGGGGGGGCACCGGGGAGCTGTTTTTT.

Details on this clonotype: Just one base apart from a much larger clone, this may be a read error. In nucleotides, the CDR3 is TGTGCCAGCAGCTTAGGTCCGAGAAACGAGCAGTACTTC. Translated: CASSLGPRNEQYF. The gene calls are TRBV7-3 and TRBJ2-1, with D unclear. The end of the DNA aligns better with TRBJ2-7, so the J call may be wrong. From germline, CDR1 is SGHTA and CDR2 FQGTGA. The CDR3 sequence is 13 residues long.

About this clonotype: One end of the junction varies from germline; a read error may be responsible. The chain joins TRBV28 to TRBJ1-5; 8 bases are shared with TRBD1. There are 18 residues in the CDR3. From germline, CDR1 is MDHEN and CDR2 SYDVKM. CDR3 protein: CVSDRTGSWEGGNQPQHF. The CDR3 bases are TGTGTCAGCGACCGGACAGGGAGTTGGGAAGGCGGCAATCAGCCCCAGCATTTT.

This clonotype was found many times. The rearrangement uses TRBV19 and TRBJ2-2; no reliable D call. Trimming removed 7 bases from V and 2 bases from J, with 5 bases in between. This CDR3 is built from 12 residues. Germline V gene sequence: CDR1 LNHDA, CDR2 SQIVND (reference sequence). For the CDR3, the DNA is TGTGCCAGTAACATAAACACCGGGGAGCTGTTTTTT. As protein: CASNINTGELFF.

Remarks on this clonotype: Possible read error: a much larger clone is one base away. The chain joins TRBV20-1 to TRBJ2-6; TRBD1 is a possible D gene (6 bases). The length of the CDR3 is 19 residues. CDR1 is DFQATT and CDR2 is SNEGSKA in the germline V gene (reference sequence). The CDR3 DNA reads TGCAGTGCTAGACCCTTCAACAGGGTGGCCCCCTCTGGGGCCAACGTCCGGACTTTC. Translating gives CSARPFNRVAPSGANVRTF.

The rearrangement uses TRBV20-1 and TRBJ1-5; 11 bases are a match to TRBD1. This CDR3 has 16 amino acids. The germline V gene has CDR1 DFQATT and CDR2 SNEGSKA (reference sequence). After removal of 8 bases from V and 1 base from J, the junction contained 10 bases not matched to a gene. The CDR3 is CSTGQGALRSNQPQHF. CDR3 bases: TGCAGTACCGGACAGGGGGCCCTTCGGAGCAATCAGCCCCAGCATTTT.

V and J are TRBV27 and TRBJ1-6; D uncertain. The CDR3 contains 12 residues. From germline, CDR1 is MNHEY and CDR2 SMNVEV (reference sequence). The CDR3, as DNA: TGTGTCAGTCGTAAACCCGGGTCACCCCTCCACTTT. Its translation: CVSRKPGSPLHF.